Sequencing of this T cell receptor (beta chain) was carried out in a study of cytomegalovirus exposure and HLA in healthy donors. Study-wide results and caveats: Sequencing likely produced, as an artifact, a cluster of highly shared sequence variants. A later examination showed that TCR association rates differed by HLA locus, with DRB1 most and HLA-C fewest.

Researchers ran the PCR with 60 Vbeta and 13 Jbeta primers. Profiled with immunoSEQ multiplex PCR; TCRdb holds only in-frame clones, not every one. The sample has about 160,000 clones, approximately 78% seen once. This CDR3 spans 16 amino acids. V dropped 4 bases and J dropped 0 bases, with 14 bases sitting between them. Germline CDR1 and CDR2: SNHLY and FYNNEI. This clone is a singleton in its sample. Its antigen is unidentified. Each donor's status was that of a healthy bone marrow donor. This TCR was recovered from a woman between 40 and 50 years old in good health and CMV-seronegative. Material: PBMCs. The chain employs TRBV2 and TRBJ2-3, with D possibly matching TRBD1 (6 bases). The CDR3 nucleotides read TGTGCCAGCAGTGGCTACAGGGTATCTAGCACAGATACGCAGTATTTT. Translation gives CASSGYRVSSTDTQYF.